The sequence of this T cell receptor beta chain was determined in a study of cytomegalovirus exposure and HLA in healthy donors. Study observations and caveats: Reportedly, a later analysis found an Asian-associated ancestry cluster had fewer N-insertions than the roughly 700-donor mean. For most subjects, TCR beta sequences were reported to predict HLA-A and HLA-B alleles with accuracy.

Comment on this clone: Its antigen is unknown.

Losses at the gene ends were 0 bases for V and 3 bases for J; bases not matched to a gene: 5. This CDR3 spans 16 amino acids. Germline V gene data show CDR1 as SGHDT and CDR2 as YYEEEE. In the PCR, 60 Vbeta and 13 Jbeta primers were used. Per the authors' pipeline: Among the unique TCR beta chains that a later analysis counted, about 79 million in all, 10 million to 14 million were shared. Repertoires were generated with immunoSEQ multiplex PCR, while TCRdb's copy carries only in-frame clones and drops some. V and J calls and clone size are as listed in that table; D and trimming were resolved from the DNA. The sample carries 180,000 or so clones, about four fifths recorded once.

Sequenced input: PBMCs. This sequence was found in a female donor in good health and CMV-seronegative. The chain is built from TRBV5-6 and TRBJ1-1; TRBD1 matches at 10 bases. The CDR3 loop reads CASSLAVGQGYTEAFF. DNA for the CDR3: TGTGCCAGCAGCTTGGCTGTGGGACAGGGGTACACTGAAGCTTTCTTT. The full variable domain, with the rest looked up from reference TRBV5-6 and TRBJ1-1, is DAGVTQSPTHLIKTRGQQVTLRCSPKSGHDTVSWYQQALGQGPQFIFQYYEEEERQRGNFPDRFSGHQFPNYSSELNVNALLLGDSALYLCASSLAVGQGYTEAFFGQGTRLTVV.